Described below is a single T cell receptor (beta chain) sequence and its context. Which antigen it targets is not known. No base quality information exists; no much larger clone differs at one position. Library preparation used the immunoSEQ multiplex PCR assay. A mixture of 60 forward primers for TCR Vbeta segments and 13 reverse primers for TCR Jbeta segments was used in the multiplex PCR. The CDR3 region of rearranged TCR beta genes was amplified from genomic DNA with a multiplex PCR assay. Amplified TCR beta libraries were sequenced as 87-base-pair reads on the Illumina HiSeq System. On the study's bioinformatics: In a later analysis, roughly 80 million unique TCR beta chains were counted across the roughly 670 repertoires, and roughly 11 million of these chains were shared by at least two donors. Raw reads were error-corrected and collapsed into unique sequences with a nearest-neighbor algorithm that merged closely related sequences to remove PCR and sequencing errors. To assign V, D and J gene segments, CDR3 sequences were aligned to IMGT reference sequences. Each retained sequence needed at least a six-nucleotide match to both a V gene segment and a J gene segment. A rearrangement counted as productive if the CDR3 had no stop codons and remained in frame with V and J, and every other rearrangement counted as non-productive. CDR3 was defined by IMGT convention, running from the second conserved V-encoded cysteine to the conserved J-encoded phenylalanine. In an earlier analysis of around 570 of the donors, sequences lacking an unambiguous match to a single V gene segment were excluded. In an earlier analysis of around 590 of the donors, a V segment was called functional when productive rearrangements were above 56.7%, and segregating when the standard deviation between donors exceeded 5%. A statistical classification framework was built to diagnose cytomegalovirus status from the catalog of TCR beta chain sequences. V and J gene assignment, in a later analysis, came from comparing TCR nucleotide sequences with IMGT/GENE-DB human TR gene sequences. A later analysis assigned CDR3 sequences and most-parsimonious VDJ recombination scenarios with the TCRdist pipeline. A later analysis defined each TCR beta chain by its CDR3 amino acid sequence plus V-gene family, and excluded reads lacking a unique V-gene family. A later analysis removed 592 highly shared, low-generation-probability nucleotide sequences to deal with suspected cross-contamination and a sequencing artifact. A later analysis calculated a clonal expansion index for each public chain from normalized within-repertoire ranks of inferred template counts. A later analysis computed generation probabilities with a VDJ recombination model fitted to out-of-frame rearrangements, and checked the results against IGoR. In a later analysis, TCR-TCR, TCR-HLA and TCR-CMV co-occurrence was scored with hypergeometric tests, and a repertoire-size bias correction was applied to TCR pairs. In a later analysis, false discovery rates were estimated by permuting HLA or CMV assignments 20 times. A later analysis grouped co-occurring TCRs with DBSCAN, adding TCRdist sequence similarity when clustering within HLA-allele-positive subsets. Repertoires with fewer than 30,000 or more than 120,000 public chains were left out of co-occurrence clustering, as were five repertoires with anomalous nucleotide sharing. Sourced from immuneACCESS, this table was stored by TCRdb with only in-frame sequences that have V and J called. A share of the clones is absent; for the studies checked, an unresolved V gene accounts for under half, and the remainder has no known explanation. V, J and clone size derive from that table, while D and trimming were established from the DNA sequence. The sample yields around 41,000 clones; 60% to 75% were counted once. The ten largest clonotypes hold roughly 4% of the sample.

This entry belongs to a study of cytomegalovirus exposure and HLA in healthy donors (TCRdb year 2017). About the full investigation: An earlier analysis of around 600 of the donors reported 250 to 300 Gb of sequence data and around 110 million unique TCR beta sequences from 190 million or so T cells. To decide whether each TCR beta V gene segment behaved as functional or pseudogenic, an earlier analysis of fewer than 750 of the donors relied on high-throughput TCR beta sequencing. Every discovery cohort repertoire had been produced on one sequencing platform. The study aimed to test whether cataloging public T cell receptors could reveal signatures of past pathogen exposure. The T cell repertoires of 666 subjects were profiled by immunosequencing and related to cytomegalovirus serostatus. A later genetic analysis took genome-wide SNP genotypes for about 55% of the roughly 700 donors and used that subset as a discovery cohort. Donor age, sex, ethnicity and CMV serostatus were compiled together with the repertoire data. Among the roughly 400 genotyped donors, approximately 77% belonged to the genetic ancestry cluster associated with self-reported Caucasian donors. Across 300 to 500 genotyped donors of the cohort, an average of about 250,000 unique TCR beta nucleotide sequences per donor were sequenced, and roughly 20% of those sequences were non-productive. Five DR-DQ haplotypes were handled as single units for association and clustering because linkage in the cohort was strong. Besides the first cohort of more than 650 subjects, a separate validation cohort made up of 120 or so different subjects was used. In a later analysis, previously published TCR beta repertoires from roughly 710 donors were re-analyzed and high-resolution HLA genotyping was added so that TCR occurrence patterns could be studied. Rather than using new phenotypic data, the later analysis identified candidate immune exposures from TCR beta sequences and from how often those sequences occurred across donors. High-throughput TCR immunosequencing, statistical association of individual TCRs with disease status, and machine learning were combined to predict cytomegalovirus infection status. The number of typed donors differed by locus: roughly 620-630 for A, B, C, DRB1 and DQB1; approximately 530 for DQA1; fewer than 610 for DPA1; and 450 to 480 for DPB1. Class I and class II HLA loci were covered by the typing at four-digit resolution. An early release that covered about 640 HLA-typed donors contained approximately 300 gigabases of sequencing data and tens of millions of unique TCR sequences.

In total, 500 to 700 healthy bone marrow donors made up the cohort. At the time of sampling, all cohort members were nominally healthy, though unrecorded immune exposures were likely present. The donor was CMV seronegative and was included in the group of approximately 350 seronegative cohort members. Every donor gave a peripheral blood sample, and the peripheral blood mononuclear cells from that sample were used for TCR beta sequencing. Genomic DNA was extracted from the blood cell samples with the Qiagen DNeasy Blood Extraction Kit. V is reduced by 0 bases and J by 10 bases, leaving a spacing of 15 bases between them. From cysteine to phenylalanine, the CDR3 is 14 amino acids long. Only CDR3 DNA is held: 42 bases, read in frame from base 1. In the germline V gene, CDR1 corresponds to MGHDK and CDR2 to SYGVNS. Broad study findings and their caveats: According to a later analysis, parvovirus B19, influenza, CMV and Epstein-Barr virus appeared linked to several top co-occurrence clusters. This cohort had only TCR beta chains sequenced, and the lack of alpha or paired-chain data limited which features could be detected. A later genetic analysis associated a missense DCLRE1C variant with V-gene and J-gene trimming of TCR beta chains, and an independent cohort replicated the association. CMV serostatus was the only immune exposure information available for the cohort. A further reported finding was that TCR beta sequences accurately predicted the HLA-A and HLA-B alleles for most subjects in the first cohort. According to a later genetic analysis, donors in an Asian-associated ancestry cluster had fewer N-insertions in productive TCRs than the approximately 700-donor mean. In a later analysis, TCR association rates were found to vary across HLA loci, with the most associated TCRs seen for DRB1 alleles and the fewest for HLA-C alleles. HLA typing was unavailable for some donors at each locus, so association tests used only the typed subset. Specific HLA alleles were associated with 15,000 to 20,000 TCR beta sequences at a false discovery rate of 0.05 in a later analysis. Linkage disequilibrium might explain the correlated functional status among segregating V segments, but an unknown experimental factor could not be ruled out. An earlier analysis of around 540 of the donors showed that most TCR beta V segments appeared in productive rearrangements either about 87% or about 30% of the time, which broadly matched IMGT annotations. The 87-base-pair reads could not distinguish some IMGT-functional V segments, including TRBV6-2 and TRBV6-3, so those segments were excluded. Strong co-occurrence of HLA alleles, especially DR and DQ, made assigning TCR associations to individual alleles difficult. The authors suggested that the approach could potentially be generalized to other disease states and immunological phenotypes. A cluster of highly shared sequence variants was judged likely to represent a technical artifact of the sequencing pipeline. Compared with equally common non-associated chains, HLA-associated TCR beta chains in a later analysis were more clonally expanded and had lower generation probabilities. The classifier was reported to diagnose cytomegalovirus status with high specificity and sensitivity in both the original cohort and the validation cohort. Three of the identified cytomegalovirus-associated TCR beta chains were confirmed in vitro to be specific for cytomegalovirus antigens. Because counts were too low, seventeen rarely observed V segments, including chromosome 9 orphons, were excluded from the earlier analysis of 500 to 700 of the donors. In a later analysis, most CMV-associated TCR beta chains were found to appear HLA-restricted, with HLA associations seemingly driven largely by CMV exposure. A total of about 150 TCR beta chains were listed by the study as associated with cytomegalovirus. Across donors, most TCR sequences were observed very rarely, whereas some public TCRs were present in many individuals. Sequencing depth was assumed to be roughly uniform across donors in the presence/absence analyses, though that assumption may not hold.

This chain is built from TRBV25-1 and TRBJ1-1; perhaps TRBD1 is the D gene, with 6 bases matching. Sequencing input: PBMCs. This TCR derives from a middle-aged man in good health and CMV-seronegative. The DNA sequence reads TGTGCCAGCAGTGAATACCCAGGGGATAAGGGAGCTTTCTTT. Its translation is CASSEYPGDKGAFF.